The clone carrying this T cell receptor beta chain was observed many times. Its specificity is unknown. iRepertoire HTBI primers and Arm-PCR of CDR3 regions built TCR beta libraries. MiXCR, run by TCRdb on the multiplex PCR reads, gives a single entry per CDR3 protein. This table holds hundreds of thousands of distinct CDR3 sequences, roughly 21% found once. Germline V gene data show CDR1 as SNHLY and CDR2 as FYNNEI. The CDR3 sequence is 14 residues long. Deletions cut 6 bases from V and 4 bases from J, with 15 bases between. These data are taken from a study of regulatory T cells in long-lasting Graves disease. The study's findings and limits: New patients shared around 980 public clonotypes, and persistent patients shared more, with 2,741. Patients with persistent Graves' had lower TCR diversity than newly diagnosed patients.

As for time point: persistent/refractory GD, antithyroid drugs over 5 years with positive TRAb. Generation of the TCR library employed RNA extracted from PBMCs. Patients of an endocrinology department in Xi'an, China, were included. This sequence was found in a female donor with Graves disease. The sequences come from peripheral blood mononuclear cells (PBMCs), collected when the disease was refractory, from a patient treated with antithyroid drugs. The J gene is TRBJ1-2, the V gene TRBV2, with TRBD1 as a possible D gene (6 bases). CDR3 residues: CASSEQGLLYGYTF. In nucleotides, the CDR3 is TGTGCCAGCAGCGAACAGGGACTGCTCTATGGCTACACCTTC.